The next 8 T cell receptor beta chains were all read from a single sample in a study of cytomegalovirus exposure and HLA in healthy donors. With 60 Vbeta and 13 Jbeta primers, the PCR was carried out. TCRdb keeps only in-frame clones here, not all; method: immunoSEQ multiplex PCR. The sample gives 55,000 to 65,000 clones, around 92% of which show up once; roughly 1.6% is in the top ten. The sequencing sample was made of PBMCs. The receptors were sampled from a man younger than 40 in good health and CMV-seropositive.

The V and J genes are TRBV27 and TRBJ1-1; no clear D gene. Trimming shortened V by 6 bases and J by 8 bases, and 19 bases separated the two germline ends. The CDR3 is made up of 14 amino acids. The V gene's germline CDR1 is MNHEY and CDR2 SMNVEV (reference sequence). The CDR3 protein is CASSPERAAGEAFF. In DNA, the CDR3 is TGTGCCAGCAGCCCTGAGAGAGCGGCGGGCGAAGCTTTCTTT.

This chain joins TRBV15 and TRBJ2-5; D perhaps matches TRBD1 (6 bases). The CDR3 is 14 amino acids. Germline CDR1 reads LNHNV; CDR2 reads YYDKDF (reference sequence). V was pared by 0 bases and J by 7 bases, with 12 bases between. CDR3: CATSREIQGGTQYF. The DNA for the CDR3 is TGTGCCACCAGCAGAGAGATACAGGGTGGGACCCAGTACTTC.

This sequence joins TRBV19 and TRBJ2-1; D might be TRBD1 (5 bases). CDR3 length: 15 residues. The V and J ends lost 4 bases and 3 bases respectively, with 13 bases between them. Germline V gene data show CDR1 as LNHDA and CDR2 as SQIVND (reference sequence). The CDR3 coding sequence is TGTGCCAGTAGTACAGGGCAAAAGAGCTACAATGAGCAGTTCTTC. Protein product: CASSTGQKSYNEQFF.

V is TRBV28 and J is TRBJ2-1; D is perhaps TRBD1 (6 bases). Germline V gene data show CDR1 as MDHEN and CDR2 as SYDVKM. The CDR3 is 16 amino acids. The V end lost 5 bases, the J end lost 0 bases, and 14 bases lay between the germline ends. CDR3: CASSRITGSSYNEQFF. DNA for the CDR3: TGTGCCAGCAGTCGTATCACAGGGAGCTCCTACAATGAGCAGTTCTTC.

The chain has TRBV4-3 and TRBJ2-5; 14 bases agree with TRBD2. This CDR3 is 22 amino acids long. Looked up from germline, CDR1 is LGHNA and CDR2 is YSLEER. V lost 0 bases and J lost 4; bases outside the gene matches: 19. CDR3 loop: CASSQEKGTSGRFTGGRETQYF. CDR3 bases: TGCGCCAGCAGCCAAGAAAAGGGGACTAGCGGGAGATTTACCGGGGGGCGAGAGACCCAGTACTTC.

The rearrangement joins TRBV30 to TRBJ2-1; maybe TRBD2 (6 bases). The CDR3 is 13 residues long. CDR1 is GTSNPN and CDR2 is SVGIG in the germline V gene (reference sequence). The ends were cut back, 3 bases at V and 3 bases at J, with 9 bases in the middle. CDR3 amino acids: CAWRAGFYNEQFF. The CDR3 region has the DNA TGTGCCTGGAGAGCGGGTTTCTACAATGAGCAGTTCTTC.

This chain connects TRBV7-9 to TRBJ2-5; 13 bases are a match to TRBD2. This CDR3 contains 17 residues. From germline, CDR1 is SEHNR and CDR2 FQNEAQ (reference sequence). V was clipped by 5 bases and J by 1 base; unmatched bases: 7. The CDR3 sequence: CASSPGLAGMGQETQYF. The CDR3 region has the DNA TGTGCCAGCAGCCCGGGACTAGCGGGAATGGGCCAAGAGACCCAGTACTTC.

V gene TRBV4-1 combines with J gene TRBJ2-7; TRBD2 aligns across 10 bases. The CDR3 spans 14 residues. Germline CDR1 and CDR2: MGHRA and YSYEKL. V lost 1 base to trimming and J lost 6 bases; unmatched junction nucleotides: 3. The CDR3 DNA follows: TGCGCCAGCAGCCAAGGAAGGACTAGCGGCGAGCAGTACTTC. Amino acids: CASSQGRTSGEQYF.